A single sample gave rise to the 26 T cell receptor beta chains below, sequenced in a study of T cells after posttransplantation cyclophosphamide. Measured with immunoSEQ multiplex PCR; TCRdb has only the in-frame clones, and not every one. The sample includes tens of thousands of clones, none of them occurring once. Sample: PBMCs. Source of these receptors: a woman aged 25-40 years in good health and a related stem cell transplant donor.

This clone showed up many times. This chain links TRBV6-1 with TRBJ2-5, with a tentative D call TRBD1 (5 bases). The CDR3 is 14 residues long. CDR1 is MNHNS and CDR2 is SASEGT in the germline V gene. As DNA, the CDR3 is TGTGCTATGTCTCGTCTAGGGGCTTCGGAGACCCAGTACTTC. It is translated as CAMSRLGASETQYF.

This clone was recorded many times. The chain links TRBV6-1 to TRBJ2-7; D may be TRBD1 (6 bases). CDR3 length: 14 amino acids. Per germline, CDR1 MNHNS and CDR2 SASEGT. V shed 2 bases and J shed 6 bases, with 14 bases lying between them. CDR3 protein: CASSEFGRGGEQYF. CDR3 sequence (DNA): TGTGCCAGCAGTGAATTTGGTAGAGGGGGCGAGCAGTACTTC.

This clone has at least ten counts. CDR3 sequence reads: CASSYAPPSSYNEQFF. Written as DNA, the CDR3 is TGTGCCAGCAGCTACGCCCCACCGAGCTCCTACAATGAGCAGTTCTTC. The rearrangement links TRBV12-3 or TRBV12-4 to TRBJ2-1; D unresolved. Trimming stripped 6 bases from V and 0 bases from J, with 15 bases between. The CDR3 spans 16 residues.

This clone was counted at least ten times. The V gene is TRBV6-5, the J gene TRBJ2-7; 9 bases align to TRBD1. Germline V lookup: CDR1 MNHEY, CDR2 SVGAGI. The CDR3 loop spans 12 amino acids. V gave up 2 bases and J gave up 8 bases; unmatched junction bases: 1. The chain's CDR3 is CASSYGQGQQYF. The DNA of the CDR3 is TGTGCCAGCAGTTACGGACAGGGGCAGCAGTACTTC.

This clone was picked up many times. The V call is TRBV4-1, the J call TRBJ2-7; D ambiguous. The germline CDR1 and CDR2 sequences are MGHRA and YSYEKL. V lost 0 bases, J lost 5 bases, and 11 bases lay in between. This CDR3 spans 14 amino acids. Here the CDR3 reads CASSQDGGSDEQYF. The CDR3 nucleotides are TGCGCCAGCAGCCAAGATGGCGGTTCAGACGAGCAGTACTTC.

The rearrangement uses TRBV6-5 and TRBJ2-7; 7 positions match TRBD1. Germline loops: CDR1 MNHEY, CDR2 SVGAGI. The CDR3 spans 15 residues. The junction had 10 bases not matched to a gene; V was cut back by 5 bases and J by 3 bases. The CDR3 DNA is TGTGCCAGCAGTCTTACAGGGGAGAGCGGCTACGAGCAGTACTTC. Translation: CASSLTGESGYEQYF.

Ten or more counts support this clone. V usage is TRBV18 and J usage is TRBJ2-5; a weak D match, TRBD1 (6 bases). The CDR3 runs to 14 residues. In germline, CDR1 is KGHSH, CDR2 LQKENI. Trimming shortened V by 3 bases and J by 5 bases, and 13 bases separated the two germline ends. Here the CDR3 reads CASSPPDRPETQYF. DNA of the CDR3: TGTGCCAGCTCACCCCCCGACAGGCCGGAGACCCAGTACTTC.

In this sample, this clone turned up many times. The J gene is TRBJ1-1, the V gene TRBV5-1; D is uncertain. Trimming shortened V by 7 bases and J by 0 bases, and 10 bases separated the two germline ends. The length of the CDR3 is 13 residues. Germline V gene lookup returns CDR1 SGHRS and CDR2 YFSETQ. CDR3 residues: CASHGGLNTEAFF. As DNA, the CDR3 is TGCGCCAGCCATGGCGGATTGAACACTGAAGCTTTCTTT.

This clone was recorded at least ten times. The chain employs TRBV11-2 and TRBJ2-7, with TRBD1 matching over 7 bases. Unmatched junction bases numbered 3, after V lost 4 bases and J lost 0 bases. The CDR3 is 14 amino acids. The germline V gene has CDR1 SGHAT and CDR2 FQNNGV. The CDR3 region has the DNA TGTGCCAGCAGCTCCGACAGGGTCTCCTACGAGCAGTACTTC. Translated: CASSSDRVSYEQYF.

The V call is TRBV29-1, the J call TRBJ2-5; perhaps TRBD1 as D (6 bases). V lost 3 bases and J 5 bases, leaving 7 bases between the germline ends. The CDR3 covers 11 residues. The germline V gene has CDR1 SQVTM and CDR2 ANQGSEA. DNA of the CDR3: TGCAGCGTTGAGGGGGCTGAGACCCAGTACTTC. Amino acid sequence: CSVEGAETQYF.

This clone was detected many times. The chain employs TRBV5-1 and TRBJ2-7, with TRBD1 matching 8 bases. Germline trimming cut 7 bases from V and 6 bases from J; bases unmatched to any gene: 9. Germline loops: CDR1 SGHRS, CDR2 YFSETQ. This CDR3 contains 13 residues. The CDR3 region is CASAQGDLSEQYF. CDR3 in DNA: TGCGCCAGCGCACAGGGGGATTTGAGCGAGCAGTACTTC.

This clone was seen at least ten times. The chain has TRBV5-1 and TRBJ2-7, with 14 bases aligning to TRBD2. The germline V gene encodes CDR1 SGHRS and CDR2 YFSETQ. Unmatched junction bases numbered 3, after V lost 3 bases and J lost 4 bases. CDR3 length: 15 amino acids. The CDR3 loop is CASSSGTSGGYEQYF. The CDR3 DNA sequence: TGCGCCAGCAGCTCCGGGACTAGCGGGGGTTACGAGCAGTACTTC.

This clone showed up many times. The J gene is TRBJ2-3, the V gene TRBV4-3; D is unresolved. Trimming took off 2 bases at V and 6 bases at J, with 9 bases between the two ends. There are 13 residues in the CDR3. The germline CDR1 and CDR2 sequences are LGHNA and YSLEER. This chain's CDR3 is CASSQYQMDTQYF. As DNA, the CDR3 is TGCGCCAGCAGCCAATATCAGATGGATACGCAGTATTTT.

This clone was recorded many times. The genes are TRBV4-3 and TRBJ2-7; TRBD1 is a possible D gene (6 bases). Trimming stripped 0 bases from V and 5 bases from J, with 17 bases between. Germline V gene lookup returns CDR1 LGHNA and CDR2 YSLEER. The CDR3 runs 16 residues. In DNA, the CDR3 is TGCGCCAGCAGCCAAGATCCACAGGGTCCCTTTAACGAGCAGTACTTC. Protein sequence: CASSQDPQGPFNEQYF.

The sample holds many counts of this clone. V is TRBV12-3 or TRBV12-4 and J is TRBJ2-7; no firm D call. V gave up 6 bases and J gave up 4 bases, with 7 bases separating them. This CDR3 spans 11 amino acids. CDR3 sequence reads: CASSPGYEQYF. Here the CDR3 DNA reads TGTGCCAGCAGCCCCGGGTACGAGCAGTACTTC.

The sample holds a few counts of this clone. The V and J genes are TRBV7-2 and TRBJ2-5, with a tentative D call TRBD1 (7 bases). This CDR3 spans 13 amino acids. The V gene lost 4 bases and the J gene lost 5 bases, with 11 bases spanning the gap. Germline V gene lookup returns CDR1 SGHTA and CDR2 FQGNSA. The DNA for the CDR3 is TGTGCCAGCAGCTCGCAGGGGGGCGAGACCCAGTACTTC. This encodes CASSSQGGETQYF.

This clone occurred many times. The chain employs TRBV11-2 and TRBJ1-2; D may be TRBD1 (6 bases). Trimming pared 5 bases from V and 6 bases from J, leaving 13 bases between. The CDR3 covers 13 residues. Germline CDR1 and CDR2: SGHAT and FQNNGV. The CDR3: CASSQGQPDGYTF. In DNA form, the CDR3 reads TGTGCCAGCAGCCAAGGACAGCCAGATGGCTACACCTTC.

This clone was observed at least ten times. The V and J genes are TRBV7-9 and TRBJ1-6, with D tentatively TRBD1 (5 bases). CDR3 length: 14 amino acids. Between the trimmed V and J ends, which lost 1 base and 7 bases, there was a span of 8 bases. Germline V gives CDR1 SEHNR, CDR2 FQNEAQ (reference sequence). The CDR3 DNA reads as TGTGCCAGCAGCTTAGAGGGGAACAATTCACCCCTCCACTTT. It yields the protein CASSLEGNNSPLHF.

Here the CDR3 reads CASTATGQTTSSYEQYF. CDR3 sequence (DNA): TGCGCCAGCACCGCTACTGGACAGACCACTAGCTCCTACGAGCAGTACTTC. The chain joins TRBV5-1 to TRBJ2-7; possible D gene TRBD1, 6 bases. The CDR3 is made up of 17 amino acids. Germline V CDR1 and CDR2: SGHRS, YFSETQ. The V end was cut by 6 bases, the J end by 0 bases, with 22 bases between.

This clone was observed a few times. The V call is TRBV5-1, the J call TRBJ2-3, with TRBD2 matching over 7 bases. The CDR3 has 13 residues. Looked up from germline, CDR1 is SGHRS and CDR2 is YFSETQ. Trimming removed 6 bases from V and 1 base from J; junction bases left unmatched: 2. The CDR3 loop reads CASKRGGTDTQYF. As DNA, the CDR3 is TGCGCCAGCAAACGGGGGGGCACAGATACGCAGTATTTT. Based on the CDR3 plus reference TRBV5-1 and TRBJ2-3, the full variable domain is KAGVTQTPRYLIKTRGQQVTLSCSPISGHRSVSWYQQTPGQGLQFLFEYFSETQRNKGNFPGRFSGRQFSNSRSEMNVSTLELGDSALYLCASKRGGTDTQYFGPGTRLTVL.

This clone was counted only a few times. V is TRBV5-1 and J is TRBJ1-1; 7 bases are shared with TRBD1. Unmatched junction bases numbered 10, after V lost 4 bases and J lost 1 base. Germline CDR1 reads SGHRS; CDR2 reads YFSETQ. The CDR3 runs 16 residues. CDR3 bases: TGCGCCAGCAGCCCCCGGACAGGCCCAAAGAACACTGAAGCTTTCTTT. As protein: CASSPRTGPKNTEAFF.

This clone came up a few times. The sample has other DNA sequences that encode this CDR3 too. V usage is TRBV5-1 and J usage is TRBJ1-2, with TRBD1 identical over 10 bases. The CDR3 runs to 14 residues. Germline CDR1 and CDR2: SGHRS and YFSETQ. The ends lost 3 bases at V and 4 bases at J; junction bases unmatched: 3. CDR3 DNA sequence: TGCGCCAGCAGCTCGGGACAGGGGACCTATGGCTACACCTTC. It yields the protein CASSSGQGTYGYTF.

In this sample, this clone turned up many times. The gene calls are TRBV27 and TRBJ1-5, with 10 bases matching TRBD1. V lost 6 bases and J lost 3; bases outside the gene matches: 8. CDR1 MNHEY and CDR2 SMNVEV come from the germline V gene (reference sequence). This CDR3 has 16 amino acids. The CDR3 nucleotides read TGTGCCAGCAGCCCCTTGGACAGGGGGACCAATCAGCCCCAGCATTTT. Amino acid sequence: CASSPLDRGTNQPQHF.

At least ten counts were recorded for this clone. The chain employs TRBV7-7 and TRBJ2-1; 9 bases agree with TRBD1. Germline lookup yields CDR1 SSHAT and CDR2 FNYEAQ (reference sequence). The CDR3 runs to 13 residues. With V trimmed by 1 base and J by 9 bases, 1 base remained unmatched. CDR3 nucleotide sequence: TGTGCCAGCAGCTTAGACAGGGGGCCTGAGCAGTTCTTC. It specifies CASSLDRGPEQFF.

This clone was detected a few times. The CDR3 sequence: CASSQITSGADTQYF. CDR3 DNA sequence: TGCGCCAGCAGCCAAATTACGTCGGGGGCAGATACGCAGTATTTT. This sequence joins TRBV4-3 and TRBJ2-3; the D gene is possibly TRBD2 (6 bases). From germline, CDR1 is LGHNA and CDR2 YSLEER. This CDR3 has 15 amino acids. Trimming pared 2 bases from V and 4 bases from J, leaving 13 bases between.

This clone was detected only a few times. The chain joins TRBV9 to TRBJ2-7; D may be TRBD2 (6 bases). V lost 5 bases to trimming and J lost 4 bases, with 10 bases between them. The CDR3 loop spans 12 amino acids. CDR1 is SGDLS and CDR2 is YYNGEE in the germline V gene. The CDR3 here is CASSRSGYEQYF. The CDR3 coding sequence is TGTGCCAGCAGTCGGAGCGGGTACGAGCAGTACTTC.